Listed here are 12 T cell receptor beta chains from one sample, sequenced in a study of blood T cells in healthy people across ages. Primers used in a second PCR of about 7 to 12 cycles were a sample-barcoded 5' primer and a J-beta primer mix. TCRdb redid the calling of the 5' RACE reads with MiXCR, one entry per CDR3 protein. The sample lists 800,000 to 950,000 distinct CDR3 sequences; 25% to 35% were seen once. The same data also contributed to another study, on T cells of mothers and their children.

The sample consisted of blood. The receptor source for this set is a woman in her 40s in good health.

The CDR3 spells CASSFNRDTLTYEQYF. The CDR3 nucleotides are TGCGCCAGCAGCTTCAACCGGGACACCCTAACCTACGAGCAGTACTTC. The rearrangement joins TRBV5-1 to TRBJ2-7, with D possibly being TRBD1 (6 bases). The CDR3 has 16 amino acids. CDR1 and CDR2 from the germline V gene are SGHRS and YFSETQ. V lost 2 bases and J 2 bases, leaving 17 bases between the germline ends.

This clonotype has a count of ten or more. The J gene is TRBJ2-5, the V gene TRBV6-6, with a weak D call TRBD2 (6 bases). The V end was cut by 4 bases, the J end by 3 bases, with 9 bases between. Looked up from germline, CDR1 is MNHNY and CDR2 is SVGAGI (reference sequence). This CDR3 has 13 residues. This chain's CDR3 is CASSLTRKETQYF. The CDR3 nucleotides are TGTGCCAGCAGTTTGACTAGAAAAGAGACCCAGTACTTC.

This clonotype was picked up a small number of times. V and J are TRBV28 and TRBJ1-1; D possibly corresponds to TRBD1 (5 bases). Per germline, CDR1 MDHEN and CDR2 SYDVKM. V lost 6 bases and J lost 8, with 7 bases in between. This CDR3 has 10 amino acids. CDR3 nucleotides: TGTGCCAGCAGGGGGCTAGAAGCTTTCTTT. Protein sequence: CASRGLEAFF.

The J gene is TRBJ1-1, the V gene TRBV7-2, with unresolved D. The CDR3 sequence is 15 residues long. CDR1 and CDR2 (germline): SGHTA, FQGNSA. V was pared by 4 bases and J by 4 bases, with 16 bases between. The CDR3 region is CASSSSYSQGTEAFF. As DNA, the CDR3 is TGTGCCAGCAGCTCTAGCTATAGCCAAGGCACTGAAGCTTTCTTT.

This clonotype was recorded a few times. This sequence joins TRBV4-1 and TRBJ1-2; 7 positions agree with TRBD1. The CDR3 runs to 17 residues. The V segment lost 1 base and the J segment 4 bases; nucleotides outside the gene matches: 12. Germline lookup yields CDR1 MGHRA and CDR2 YSYEKL. Here the CDR3 DNA reads TGCGCCAGCAGCCAAGCCGTCTCCAGGGGGATCAGCTATGGCTACACCTTC. The encoded protein is CASSQAVSRGISYGYTF.

The chain employs TRBV19 and TRBJ2-3; TRBD1 matches at 8 bases. Trimming took 6 bases from V and 0 from J; bases not matched to a gene: 2. The CDR3 contains 14 residues. Per germline, CDR1 LNHDA and CDR2 SQIVND (reference sequence). CDR3 sequence reads: CASRRDRSTDTQYF. CDR3 bases: TGTGCCAGTAGACGGGACAGGAGCACAGATACGCAGTATTTT.

This clonotype was seen at least ten times. This rearrangement joins TRBV6-5 to TRBJ1-6; 7 nucleotides agree with TRBD1. CDR1 and CDR2 (germline): MNHEY, SVGAGI. The V and J ends lost 5 bases and 4 bases, in that order; junction bases with no gene match: 2. The CDR3 length is 14 residues. The CDR3 loop is CASSPGQYNSPLHF. The CDR3, as DNA: TGTGCCAGCAGTCCGGGACAGTATAATTCACCCCTCCACTTT.

The table lists this clonotype with a few counts. The chain combines TRBV28 with TRBJ2-5; tentative D call: TRBD2 (6 bases). Germline V gives CDR1 MDHEN, CDR2 SYDVKM. The CDR3 runs 15 residues. V dropped 5 bases and J dropped 1 base, with 14 bases sitting between them. This CDR3 is CASSQGGTLQETQYF. CDR3 coding DNA: TGTGCCAGCAGTCAAGGCGGGACGCTCCAAGAGACCCAGTACTTC.

The chain is built from TRBV3-1 and TRBJ2-3, with TRBD2 matching over 10 bases. The CDR3 runs 15 residues. After removal of 4 bases from V and 2 bases from J, the junction contained 3 bases not matched to a gene. Per the germline V gene, CDR1 is LGHDT and CDR2 is YNNKEL (reference sequence). The CDR3 nucleotides read TGTGCCAGCAGCCTAGCGGGGGGAGTCACAGATACGCAGTATTTT. Translated: CASSLAGGVTDTQYF.

This clonotype was counted between two and nine times. The V gene is TRBV27, the J gene TRBJ2-7; D is perhaps TRBD1 (6 bases). This CDR3 has 15 residues. Trimming left V 5 bases short and J 3 bases short, with 17 bases between. Germline V gene sequence: CDR1 MNHEY, CDR2 SMNVEV (reference sequence). The DNA of the CDR3 is TGTGCCAGCAGTCTGGACAGAGAAGGACTCTACGAGCAGTACTTC. Translated, it gives CASSLDREGLYEQYF.

The gene calls are TRBV7-6 and TRBJ2-1; 12 bases agree with TRBD2. Unmatched junction bases numbered 16, after V lost 5 bases and J lost 8 bases. The CDR3 loop spans 18 amino acids. CDR1 and CDR2 from the germline V gene are SGHVS and FNYEAQ. CDR3 loop: CASSRRALAGGPLDEQFF. The CDR3, as DNA: TGTGCCAGCAGCCGGAGGGCACTAGCGGGGGGACCCCTCGATGAGCAGTTCTTC. The whole variable domain, remainder taken from reference TRBV7-6 and TRBJ2-1, is GAGVSQSPRYKVTKRGQDVALRCDPISGHVSLYWYRQALGQGPEFLTYFNYEAQQDKSGLPNDRFSAERPEGSISTLTIQRTEQRDSAMYRCASSRRALAGGPLDEQFFGPGTRLTVL.

This clonotype was seen a single time. V and J are TRBV20-1 and TRBJ1-2; possible D gene TRBD1, 5 bases. With 5 bases removed from V and 2 bases from J, the gap between germline ends came to 12 bases. The length of the CDR3 is 13 residues. Germline-derived CDR1 and CDR2 are DFQATT and SNEGSKA (reference sequence). The CDR3 bases are TGCAGTGCTGACGGCGGGGCGAACTATGGCTACACCTTC. Protein product: CSADGGANYGYTF.